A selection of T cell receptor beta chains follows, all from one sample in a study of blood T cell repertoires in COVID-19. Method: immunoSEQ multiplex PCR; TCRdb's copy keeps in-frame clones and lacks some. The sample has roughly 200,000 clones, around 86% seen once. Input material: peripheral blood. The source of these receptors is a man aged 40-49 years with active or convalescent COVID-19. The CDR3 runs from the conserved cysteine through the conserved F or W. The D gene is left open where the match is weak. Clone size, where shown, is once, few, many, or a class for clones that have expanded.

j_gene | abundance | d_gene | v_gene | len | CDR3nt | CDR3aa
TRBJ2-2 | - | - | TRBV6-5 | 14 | TGTGCCAGCAGGGACAGACCAAACACCGGGGAGCTGTTTTTT | CASRDRPNTGELFF
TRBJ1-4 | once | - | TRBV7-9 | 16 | TGTGCCAGCAGCTTAGTCAGGGGAACAACTAATGAAAAACTGTTTTTT | CASSLVRGTTNEKLFF
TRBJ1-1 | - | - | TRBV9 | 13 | TGTGCCAGCAGCGTAGGCGGTCACACTGAAGCTTTCTTT | CASSVGGHTEAFF
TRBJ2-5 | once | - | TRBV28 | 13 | TGTGCCAGCAGAACGGTCACCGTAGAGACCCAGTACTTC | CASRTVTVETQYF
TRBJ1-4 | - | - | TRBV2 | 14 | TGTGCCAGCAGTGTGGGGCTTCAAAATGAAAAACTGTTTTTT | CASSVGLQNEKLFF
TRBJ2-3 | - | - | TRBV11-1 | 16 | TGTGCCAGCAGCACCCAGCGGGCCTTGAGCACAGATACGCAGTATTTT | CASSTQRALSTDTQYF
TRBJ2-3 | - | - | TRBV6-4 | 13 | TGTGCCAGCAGTGACAACACATGGGATACGCAGTATTTT | CASSDNTWDTQYF
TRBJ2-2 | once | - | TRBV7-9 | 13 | TGTGCCAGCAGATCGAGGGACACCGGGGAGCTGTTTTTT | CASRSRDTGELFF
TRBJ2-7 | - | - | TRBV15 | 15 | TGTGCCACCAGCAGAGATGGGCTAGCGTGGAACGAGCAGTACTTC | CATSRDGLAWNEQYF
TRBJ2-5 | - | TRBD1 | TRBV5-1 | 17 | TGCGCCAGCAGCTTAGAACCAGGGGGCGCGGGGCAAGAGACCCAGTACTTC | CASSLEPGGAGQETQYF
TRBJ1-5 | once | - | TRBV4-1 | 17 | TGCGCCAGCAGCCAAGACTCCCCGGGTTATAGCAATCAGCCCCAGCATTTT | CASSQDSPGYSNQPQHF
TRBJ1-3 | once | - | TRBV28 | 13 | TGTGCCAACAGTCCCCAGGGTGGAAACACCATATATTTT | CANSPQGGNTIYF
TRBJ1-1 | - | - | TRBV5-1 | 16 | TGCGCCAGCAGCTCCCGACACGCAGAATCGAACACTGAAGCTTTCTTT | CASSSRHAESNTEAFF
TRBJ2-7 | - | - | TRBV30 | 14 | TGTGCCTGGAGGACAGGCGCTGGCCCCTACGAGCAGTACTTC | CAWRTGAGPYEQYF
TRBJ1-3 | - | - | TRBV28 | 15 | TGTGCCAGCTCACTTTTCCCGAGCTCTGGAAACACCATATATTTT | CASSLFPSSGNTIYF
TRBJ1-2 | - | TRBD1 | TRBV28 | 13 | TGTGCCAGCAGTTCCCGGGACAGCTATGGCTACACCTTC | CASSSRDSYGYTF
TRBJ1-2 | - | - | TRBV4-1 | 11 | TGCGCCAGCGGGGGCTCCTATGGCTACACCTTC | CASGGSYGYTF
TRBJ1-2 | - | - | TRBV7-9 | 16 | TGTGCCAGCAGCTTGTCGGGGGGGACATCCGTGTATGGCTACACCTTC | CASSLSGGTSVYGYTF
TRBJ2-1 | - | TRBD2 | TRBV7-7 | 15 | TGTGCTAGCAGCGCTAGCGGGGGGTCCTACAATGAGCAGTTCTTC | CASSASGGSYNEQFF
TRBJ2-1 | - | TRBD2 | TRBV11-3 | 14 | TGTGCCAGCAGCTTCCGGGGGGGGACGGATGAGCAGTTCTTC | CASSFRGGTDEQFF
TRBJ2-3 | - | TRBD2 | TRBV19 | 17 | TGTGCCAGTAGCGGGGGGGCCGGAGGGGTTGCACCCGATACGCAGTATTTT | CASSGGAGGVAPDTQYF
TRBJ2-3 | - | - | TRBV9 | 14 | TGTGCCAGCAGCGTAGGTCCCTTCACAGATACGCAGTATTTT | CASSVGPFTDTQYF
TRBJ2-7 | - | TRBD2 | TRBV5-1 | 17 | TGCGCCAGCAGCTTGCTAGCGGGGGGAACCAGCTCCTACGAGCAGTACTTC | CASSLLAGGTSSYEQYF
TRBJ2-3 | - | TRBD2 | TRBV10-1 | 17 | TGCGCCAGCAGTGAAGGACGGGGGGGTCTTCGCACAGATACGCAGTATTTT | CASSEGRGGLRTDTQYF
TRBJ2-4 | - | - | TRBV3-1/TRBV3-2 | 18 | TGTGCCAGCAGCCAAGATGGGAGGGGGGGCCTAGCCAAAAACATTCAGTACTTC | CASSQDGRGGLAKNIQYF
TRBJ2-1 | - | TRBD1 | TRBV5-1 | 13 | TGCGCCAGCAGCTTAGACAGGGGTGATGAGCAGTTCTTC | CASSLDRGDEQFF
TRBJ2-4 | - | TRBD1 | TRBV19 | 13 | TGTGCCAGTAGTATAGCGACAGGGAACATTCAGTACTTC | CASSIATGNIQYF
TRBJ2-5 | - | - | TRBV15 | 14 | TGTGCCACCAGCAGAGACAGATTCCAAGAGACCCAGTACTTC | CATSRDRFQETQYF
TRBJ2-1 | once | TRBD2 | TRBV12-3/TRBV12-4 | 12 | TGTGCCAGCAGCGGGAGGTACAATGAGCAGTTCTTC | CASSGRYNEQFF
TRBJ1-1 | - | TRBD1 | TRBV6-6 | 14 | TGTGCCAGCAGTTACGGGACAGTGGGCACTGAAGCTTTCTTT | CASSYGTVGTEAFF
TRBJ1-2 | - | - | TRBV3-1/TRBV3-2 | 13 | TGTGCCAGCAGCCAAGCAGGGGTCTATGGCTACACCTTC | CASSQAGVYGYTF
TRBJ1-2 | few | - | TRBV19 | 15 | TGTGCCAGTAGTACCGATTGGCAAGCTAACTATGGCTACACCTTC | CASSTDWQANYGYTF
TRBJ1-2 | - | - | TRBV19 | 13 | TGTGCCAGTACCCCTCGGGACATCCTGGGCTACACCTTC | CASTPRDILGYTF
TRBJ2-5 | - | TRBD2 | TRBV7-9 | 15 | TGTGCCAGCAGCCCAGGACTAGCGGCACAAGAGACCCAGTACTTC | CASSPGLAAQETQYF
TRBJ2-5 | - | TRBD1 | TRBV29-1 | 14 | TGCAGCGTGACGGGACAGGGGGCGCGGGAGACCCAGTACTTC | CSVTGQGARETQYF
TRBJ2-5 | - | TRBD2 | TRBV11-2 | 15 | TGTGCCGGCCGACCGGGGGGGACTAGCATGGAGACCCAGTACTTC | CAGRPGGTSMETQYF
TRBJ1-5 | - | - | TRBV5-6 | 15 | TGTGCCAGCAGCCGCGGGGCACAACTGGATCAGCCCCAGCATTTT | CASSRGAQLDQPQHF
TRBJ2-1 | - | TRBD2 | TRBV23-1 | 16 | TGCGCCAGCTTGCCCATAGCGGGGGGACCATACAATGAGCAGTTCTTC | CASLPIAGGPYNEQFF